The 16 T cell receptor beta chains below all came from one sample that was sequenced in a study of fetal regulatory T cell absence and autoimmunity. Generated by immunoSEQ multiplex PCR, the TCRdb table keeps only in-frame clones and is missing some. In the table there are 85,000 to 100,000 clones, about two thirds of which are singletons. The sample was pancreas tissue. These receptors came from a male donor with IPEX syndrome.

This chain links TRBV19 with TRBJ1-2; D remains unclear. CDR1 LNHDA and CDR2 SQIVND come from the germline V gene (reference sequence). V dropped 1 base and J dropped 5 bases, with 5 bases sitting between them. The CDR3 covers 12 residues. CDR3 DNA: TGTGCCAGTAGTATAGGGCCATATGGCTACACCTTC. Amino acids: CASSIGPYGYTF.

The rearrangement uses TRBV29-1 and TRBJ1-2, with D tentatively TRBD1 (6 bases). The CDR3 is 14 residues long. Germline loops: CDR1 SQVTM, CDR2 ANQGSEA. Trimming cost V 2 bases and J 5 bases, with 15 bases left between them. The CDR3 region is CSVEPGGAGYGYTF. CDR3 nucleotide sequence: TGCAGCGTTGAACCGGGGGGCGCAGGGTATGGCTACACCTTC. The full variable domain, rest sourced from reference TRBV29-1 and TRBJ1-2, is SAVISQKPSRDICQRGTSLTIQCQVDSQVTMMFWYRQQPGQSLTLIATANQGSEATYESGFVIDKFPISRPNLTFSTLTVSNMSPEDSSIYLCSVEPGGAGYGYTFGSGTRLTVV.

V is TRBV7-2 and J is TRBJ2-5; D not certain. The CDR3 spans 13 residues. The germline V gene has CDR1 SGHTA and CDR2 FQGNSA. The germline V and J ends were trimmed by 1 base and 2 bases, with 5 bases remaining between them. The CDR3 loop reads CASSLVSQETQYF. The CDR3 bases are TGTGCCAGCAGCTTAGTCAGTCAAGAGACCCAGTACTTC.

The chain recombines TRBV29-1 with TRBJ2-7; no clear D. V dropped 4 bases and J dropped 7 bases, with 17 bases sitting between them. Germline CDR1 and CDR2: SQVTM and ANQGSEA. This CDR3 is 13 amino acids long. In DNA, the CDR3 is TGCAGCGTTGTGGCGATCACAGTATTGGAGCAGTACTTC. It encodes CSVVAITVLEQYF.

This clone was detected once. The chain links TRBV4-2 to TRBJ2-1; TRBD2 matches 11 bases. Germline lookup yields CDR1 LGHNA and CDR2 YNFKEQ. The CDR3 is 20 amino acids. V was pared by 0 bases and J by 0 bases, with 10 bases of the junction left unmatched. DNA for the CDR3: TGTGCCAGCAGCCAAGATTCCCCGGGACTAGCGGCTTACTCCTACAATGAGCAGTTCTTC. As protein: CASSQDSPGLAAYSYNEQFF.

This chain joins TRBV11-3 and TRBJ2-5, with TRBD1 matching over 7 bases. The last part of the DNA fits TRBJ2-7 better; the J call may be wrong. Germline V gene sequence: CDR1 SGHNT, CDR2 YENEEA. The CDR3 is 13 amino acids. This CDR3 reads CASSLGTGYEQYF. For the CDR3, the DNA is TGTGCCAGCAGCTTAGGGACAGGCTACGAGCAGTACTTC.

DNA for the CDR3: TGTGCCAGCAGCGTAGCTCTCACAATTGCTGGAAACACCATATATTTT. Its translation: CASSVALTIAGNTIYF. The rearrangement uses TRBV9 and TRBJ1-3; D gene uncertain. CDR1 and CDR2 from the germline V gene are SGDLS and YYNGEE. V lost 0 bases to trimming and J lost 2 bases, with 12 bases between them. CDR3 length equals 16 residues.

This clone was found a few times. The rearrangement uses TRBV9 and TRBJ1-2; D is ambiguous. CDR1 SGDLS and CDR2 YYNGEE come from the germline V gene. V was pared by 3 bases and J by 7 bases, with 7 bases between. CDR3 size: 11 residues. The CDR3 DNA follows: TGTGCCAGCAGCGGAAGGGTTGGCTACACCTTC. Translation gives CASSGRVGYTF.

This chain links TRBV7-9 with TRBJ2-2; D remains unclear. The germline V and J ends were trimmed by 9 bases and 13 bases, with 12 bases remaining between them. The CDR3 has 10 amino acids. Germline V gene lookup returns CDR1 SEHNR and CDR2 FQNEAQ (reference sequence). CDR3 bases: TGTGCCAGTAATACTATGCGGCTGTTTTTT. Its translation: CASNTMRLFF.

The rearrangement uses TRBV5-6 and TRBJ1-2, with D unresolved. Trimming took 5 bases from V and 4 from J, leaving 12 bases between them. The germline gives CDR1 SGHDT, CDR2 YYEEEE. CDR3 length equals 13 residues. The CDR3 sequence: CASSPRPRYGYTF. The DNA for the CDR3 is TGTGCCAGCAGTCCTAGGCCCCGCTATGGCTACACCTTC. Full variable domain (rest looked up from reference TRBV5-6 and TRBJ1-2): DAGVTQSPTHLIKTRGQQVTLRCSPKSGHDTVSWYQQALGQGPQFIFQYYEEEERQRGNFPDRFSGHQFPNYSSELNVNALLLGDSALYLCASSPRPRYGYTFGSGTRLTVV.

About this clone: A junction end diverges from the germline sequence, so it may reflect a read error. The chain employs TRBV19 and TRBJ2-3; TRBD2 matches 12 bases. Germline CDR1 and CDR2: LNHDA and SQIVND (reference sequence). The CDR3 extends over 18 amino acids. The CDR3 is CAGSIPLAGGPVTDTQYF. Written as DNA, the CDR3 is TGTGCCGGTAGTATTCCCCTAGCGGGGGGGCCGGTCACAGATACGCAGTATTTT.

V and J are TRBV20-1 and TRBJ1-2; D not resolved. V dropped 0 bases and J dropped 8 bases, with 4 bases sitting between them. This CDR3 is 10 amino acids long. CDR1 DFQATT and CDR2 SNEGSKA come from the germline V gene (reference sequence). CDR3 sequence reads: CSARDRGYTF. Here the CDR3 DNA reads TGCAGTGCTAGAGACAGGGGCTACACCTTC.

V usage is TRBV11-3 and J usage is TRBJ2-7, with D possibly TRBD1 on 6 matching bases. The ends were cut back, 4 bases at V and 3 bases at J, with 13 bases in the middle. CDR3 length equals 14 residues. From germline, CDR1 is SGHNT and CDR2 YENEEA. CDR3: CASSSNDRSYEQYF. In DNA, the CDR3 is TGTGCCAGCAGCTCCAATGACAGGAGCTACGAGCAGTACTTC.

This clone appeared a few times. The gene calls are TRBV20-1 and TRBJ1-1; D possibly corresponds to TRBD1 (6 bases). The CDR3 covers 10 residues. Trimming removed 6 bases from V and 4 bases from J, with 6 bases in between. The germline gives CDR1 DFQATT, CDR2 SNEGSKA (reference sequence). CDR3 sequence reads: CSAQGTEAFF. CDR3 coding DNA: TGCAGTGCACAGGGCACTGAAGCTTTCTTT.

This chain links TRBV12-5 with TRBJ1-2; maybe TRBD1 (5 bases). From germline, CDR1 is LGHNT and CDR2 FRNRAP. V dropped 6 bases and J dropped 2 bases, with 19 bases sitting between them. The CDR3 totals 16 residues. The CDR3 is CASGPHRGPQNYGYTF. The CDR3, as DNA: TGTGCTAGTGGCCCCCATCGGGGACCGCAAAACTATGGCTACACCTTC.

This clone was recorded only once. The chain combines TRBV29-1 with TRBJ2-1; tentative D call: TRBD2 (6 bases). Germline CDR1 is SQVTM and CDR2 is ANQGSEA. The CDR3 consists of 14 residues. CDR3 in amino acids: CRAGGAKVSNEQFF. The CDR3 bases are TGCAGAGCCGGAGGGGCAAAAGTTAGCAATGAGCAGTTCTTC.